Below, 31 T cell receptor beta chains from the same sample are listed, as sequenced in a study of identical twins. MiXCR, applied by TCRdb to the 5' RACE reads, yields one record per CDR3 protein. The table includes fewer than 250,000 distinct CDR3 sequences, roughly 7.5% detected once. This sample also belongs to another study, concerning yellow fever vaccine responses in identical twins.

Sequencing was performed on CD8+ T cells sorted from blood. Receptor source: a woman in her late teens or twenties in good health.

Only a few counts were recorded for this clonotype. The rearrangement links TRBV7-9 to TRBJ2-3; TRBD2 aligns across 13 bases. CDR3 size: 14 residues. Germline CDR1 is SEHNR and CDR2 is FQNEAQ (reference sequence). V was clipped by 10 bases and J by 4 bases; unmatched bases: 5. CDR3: CAIGTSGASDTQYF. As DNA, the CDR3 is TGTGCCATTGGGACTAGCGGGGCTTCAGATACGCAGTATTTT.

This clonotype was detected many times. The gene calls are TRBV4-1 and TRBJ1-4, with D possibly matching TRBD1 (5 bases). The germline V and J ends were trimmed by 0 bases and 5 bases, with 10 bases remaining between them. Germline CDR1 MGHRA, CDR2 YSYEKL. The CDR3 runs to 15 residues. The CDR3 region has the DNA TGCGCCAGCAGCCAAGAGGCAGGGCGGAATGAAAAACTGTTTTTT. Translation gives CASSQEAGRNEKLFF.

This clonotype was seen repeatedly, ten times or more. The CDR3 sequence: CSARALAGESNEQFF. For the CDR3, the DNA is TGCAGTGCTAGGGCCCTAGCGGGAGAGTCCAATGAGCAGTTCTTC. The chain combines TRBV20-1 with TRBJ2-1, with 10 bases lining up with TRBD2. V gave up 3 bases and J gave up 6 bases; unmatched junction bases: 8. The V gene's germline CDR1 is DFQATT and CDR2 SNEGSKA (reference sequence). This CDR3 is 15 amino acids long.

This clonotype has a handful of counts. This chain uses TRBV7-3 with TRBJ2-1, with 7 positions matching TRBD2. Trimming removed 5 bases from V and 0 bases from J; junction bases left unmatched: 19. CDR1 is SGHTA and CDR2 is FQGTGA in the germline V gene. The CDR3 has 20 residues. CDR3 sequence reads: CASSPTPGTTASSSYNEQFF. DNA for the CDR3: TGTGCCAGCAGCCCCACCCCCGGGACTACGGCCTCAAGCTCCTACAATGAGCAGTTCTTC. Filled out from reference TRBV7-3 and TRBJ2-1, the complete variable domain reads GAGVSQTPSNKVTEKGKYVELRCDPISGHTALYWYRQSLGQGPEFLIYFQGTGAADDSGLPNDRFFAVRPEGSVSTLKIQRTERGDSAVYLCASSPTPGTTASSSYNEQFFGPGTRLTVL.

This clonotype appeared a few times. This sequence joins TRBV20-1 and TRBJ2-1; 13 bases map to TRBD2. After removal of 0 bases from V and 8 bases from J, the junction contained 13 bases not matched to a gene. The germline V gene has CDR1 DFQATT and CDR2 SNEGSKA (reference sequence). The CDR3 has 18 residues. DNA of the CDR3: TGCAGTGCTAGAGATCTGGGACTAGCGGGATATTTGTTGGATGAGCAGTTCTTC. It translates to CSARDLGLAGYLLDEQFF.

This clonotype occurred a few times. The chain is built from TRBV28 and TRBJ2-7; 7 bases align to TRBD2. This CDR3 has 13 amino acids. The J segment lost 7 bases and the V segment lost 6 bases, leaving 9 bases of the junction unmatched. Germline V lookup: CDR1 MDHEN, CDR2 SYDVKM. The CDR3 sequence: CASRHTSVWEQYF. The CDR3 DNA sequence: TGTGCCAGCAGGCACACTAGCGTTTGGGAGCAGTACTTC.

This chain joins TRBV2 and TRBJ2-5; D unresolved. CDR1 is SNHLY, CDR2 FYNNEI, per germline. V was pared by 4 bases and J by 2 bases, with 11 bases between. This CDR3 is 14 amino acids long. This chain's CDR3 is CASSGIGQQETQYF. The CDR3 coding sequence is TGTGCCAGCAGTGGAATAGGGCAACAAGAGACCCAGTACTTC.

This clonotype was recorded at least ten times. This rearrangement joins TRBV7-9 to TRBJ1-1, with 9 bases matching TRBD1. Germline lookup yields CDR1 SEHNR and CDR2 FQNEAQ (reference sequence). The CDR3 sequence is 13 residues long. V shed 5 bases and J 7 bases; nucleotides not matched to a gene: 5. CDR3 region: CASSQTGGNEAFF. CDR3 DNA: TGTGCCAGCAGCCAGACAGGGGGAAATGAAGCTTTCTTT.

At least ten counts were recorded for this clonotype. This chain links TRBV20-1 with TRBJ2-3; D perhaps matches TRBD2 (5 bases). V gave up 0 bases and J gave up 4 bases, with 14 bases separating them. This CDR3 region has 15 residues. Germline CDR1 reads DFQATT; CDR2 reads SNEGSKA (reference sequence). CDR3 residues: CSARDIDRAADTQYF. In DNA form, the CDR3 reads TGCAGTGCTAGAGATATCGATAGAGCGGCAGATACGCAGTATTTT.

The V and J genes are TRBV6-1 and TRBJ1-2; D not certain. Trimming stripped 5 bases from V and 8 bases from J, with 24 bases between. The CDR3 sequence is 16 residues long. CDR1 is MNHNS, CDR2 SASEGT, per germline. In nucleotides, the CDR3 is TGTGCCAGCAGTCCCATATGGCCGCGCCACCTCTGGGGCTACACCTTC. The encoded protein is CASSPIWPRHLWGYTF.

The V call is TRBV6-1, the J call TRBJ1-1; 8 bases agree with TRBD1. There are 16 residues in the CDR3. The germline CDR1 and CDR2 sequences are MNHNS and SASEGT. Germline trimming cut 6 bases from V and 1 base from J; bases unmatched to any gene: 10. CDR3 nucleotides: TGTGCCAGCAGCCCTATCAGACAGGGGCGGAACACTGAAGCTTTCTTT. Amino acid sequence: CASSPIRQGRNTEAFF.

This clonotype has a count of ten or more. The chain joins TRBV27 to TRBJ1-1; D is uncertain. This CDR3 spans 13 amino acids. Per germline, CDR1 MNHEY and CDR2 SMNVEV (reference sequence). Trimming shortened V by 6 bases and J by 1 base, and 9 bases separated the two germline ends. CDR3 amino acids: CASRKTGNTEAFF. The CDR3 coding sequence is TGTGCCAGCAGGAAGACGGGGAACACTGAAGCTTTCTTT.

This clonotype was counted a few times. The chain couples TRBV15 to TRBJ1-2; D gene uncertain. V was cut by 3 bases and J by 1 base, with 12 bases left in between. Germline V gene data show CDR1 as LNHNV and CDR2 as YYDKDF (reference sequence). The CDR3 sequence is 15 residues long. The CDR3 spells CATSRPGGLNYGYTF. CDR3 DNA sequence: TGTGCCACCAGCAGGCCAGGCGGACTTAACTATGGCTACACCTTC.

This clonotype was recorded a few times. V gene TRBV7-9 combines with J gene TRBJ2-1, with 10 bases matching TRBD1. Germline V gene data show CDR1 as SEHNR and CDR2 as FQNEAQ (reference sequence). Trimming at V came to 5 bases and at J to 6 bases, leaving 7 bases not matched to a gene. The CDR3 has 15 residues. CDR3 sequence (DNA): TGTGCCAGCAGCGAATCCCGGACAGGGGGCAATGAGCAGTTCTTC. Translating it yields CASSESRTGGNEQFF. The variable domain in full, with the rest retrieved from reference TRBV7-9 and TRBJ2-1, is DTGVSQNPRHKITKRGQNVTFRCDPISEHNRLYWYRQTLGQGPEFLTYFQNEAQLEKSRLLSDRFSAERPKGSFSTLEIQRTEQGDSAMYLCASSESRTGGNEQFFGPGTRLTVL.

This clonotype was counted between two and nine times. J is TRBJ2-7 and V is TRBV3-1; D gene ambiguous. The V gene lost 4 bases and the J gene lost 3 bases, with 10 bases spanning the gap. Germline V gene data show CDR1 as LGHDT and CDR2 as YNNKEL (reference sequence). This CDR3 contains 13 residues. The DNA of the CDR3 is TGTGCCAGCAGCCCGGCCCAGGACTACGAGCAGTACTTC. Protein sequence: CASSPAQDYEQYF.

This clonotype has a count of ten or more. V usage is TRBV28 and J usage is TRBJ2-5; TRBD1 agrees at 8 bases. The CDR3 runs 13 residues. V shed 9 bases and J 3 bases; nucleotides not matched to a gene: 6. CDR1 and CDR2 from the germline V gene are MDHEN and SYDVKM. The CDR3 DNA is TGTGCCAGTACCACGACAGGGGAAGAGACCCAGTACTTC. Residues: CASTTTGEETQYF.

This CDR3 is CASSHPLGFSNQPQHF. The CDR3 DNA sequence: TGCGCCAGCAGCCATCCGTTGGGGTTTAGCAATCAGCCCCAGCATTTT. The J gene is TRBJ1-5, the V gene TRBV4-1, with D unclear. The CDR3 contains 16 residues. V lost 3 bases, J lost 0 bases, and 12 bases lay in between. The germline V gene has CDR1 MGHRA and CDR2 YSYEKL.

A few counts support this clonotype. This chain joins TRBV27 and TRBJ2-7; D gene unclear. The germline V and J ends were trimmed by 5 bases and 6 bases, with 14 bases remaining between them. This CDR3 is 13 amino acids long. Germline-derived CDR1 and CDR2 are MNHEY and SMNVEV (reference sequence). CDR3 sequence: CASSPRVWGEQYF. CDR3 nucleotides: TGTGCCAGCAGTCCCCGGGTGTGGGGCGAGCAGTACTTC.

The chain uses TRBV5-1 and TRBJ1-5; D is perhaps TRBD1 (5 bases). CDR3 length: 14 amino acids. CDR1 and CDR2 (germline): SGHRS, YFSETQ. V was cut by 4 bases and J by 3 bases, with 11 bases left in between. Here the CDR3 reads CASSLTGLNQPQHF. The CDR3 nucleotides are TGCGCCAGCAGCCTTACAGGTCTCAATCAGCCCCAGCATTTT.

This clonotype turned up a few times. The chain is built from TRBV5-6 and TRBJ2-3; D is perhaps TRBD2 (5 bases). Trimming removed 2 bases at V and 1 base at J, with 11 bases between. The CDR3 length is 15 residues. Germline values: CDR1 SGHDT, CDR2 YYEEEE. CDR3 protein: CASSFNSVGTDTQYF. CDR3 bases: TGTGCCAGCAGCTTCAATAGCGTGGGCACAGATACGCAGTATTTT.

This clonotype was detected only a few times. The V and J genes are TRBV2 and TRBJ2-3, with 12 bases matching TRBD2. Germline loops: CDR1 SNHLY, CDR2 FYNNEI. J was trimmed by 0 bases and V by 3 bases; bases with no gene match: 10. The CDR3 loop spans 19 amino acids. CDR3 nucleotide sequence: TGTGCCAGCAGTGATGAGACTAGCGGGGGACCCTTTAGCACAGATACGCAGTATTTT. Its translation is CASSDETSGGPFSTDTQYF.

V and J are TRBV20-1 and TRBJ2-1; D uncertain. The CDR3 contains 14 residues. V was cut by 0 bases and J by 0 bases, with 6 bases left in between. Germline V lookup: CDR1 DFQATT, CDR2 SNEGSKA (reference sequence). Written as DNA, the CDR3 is TGCAGTGCTAGAGATAAGATCTCCTACAATGAGCAGTTCTTC. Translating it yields CSARDKISYNEQFF.

This CDR3 reads CASSQDRGQGQVLAKNIQYF. CDR3 DNA: TGCGCCAGCAGCCAAGATCGTGGGCAGGGGCAGGTCCTAGCCAAAAACATTCAGTACTTC. This chain uses TRBV4-1 with TRBJ2-4; D possibly corresponds to TRBD1 (6 bases). The CDR3 is 20 amino acids. Germline V CDR1 and CDR2: MGHRA, YSYEKL. Trimming took off 0 bases at V and 0 bases at J, with 21 bases between the two ends.

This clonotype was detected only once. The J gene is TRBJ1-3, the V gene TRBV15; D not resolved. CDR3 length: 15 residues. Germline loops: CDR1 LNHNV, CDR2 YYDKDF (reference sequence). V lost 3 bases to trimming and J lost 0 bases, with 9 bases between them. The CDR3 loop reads CATSREPLSGNTIYF. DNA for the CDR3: TGTGCCACCAGCAGGGAGCCGCTCTCTGGAAACACCATATATTTT.

The CDR3 here is CATPDLNTGELFF. The DNA for the CDR3 is TGTGCCACCCCTGACCTGAACACCGGGGAGCTGTTTTTT. This chain links TRBV19 with TRBJ2-2; D call uncertain. Per germline, CDR1 LNHDA and CDR2 SQIVND (reference sequence). The CDR3 is made up of 13 amino acids. V was shortened by 10 bases and J by 1 base, with 10 bases between the two germline ends.

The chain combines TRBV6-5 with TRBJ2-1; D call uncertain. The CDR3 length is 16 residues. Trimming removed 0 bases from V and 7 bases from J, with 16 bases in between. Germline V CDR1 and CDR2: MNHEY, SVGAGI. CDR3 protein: CASSYSFQEPINEQFF. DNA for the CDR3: TGTGCCAGCAGTTACTCGTTCCAGGAACCAATAAATGAGCAGTTCTTC.

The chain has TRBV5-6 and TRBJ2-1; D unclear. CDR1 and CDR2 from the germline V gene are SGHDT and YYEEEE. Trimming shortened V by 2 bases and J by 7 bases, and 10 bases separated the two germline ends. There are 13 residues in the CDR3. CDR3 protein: CASSFAAVNEQFF. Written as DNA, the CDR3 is TGTGCCAGCAGCTTCGCGGCGGTAAATGAGCAGTTCTTC.

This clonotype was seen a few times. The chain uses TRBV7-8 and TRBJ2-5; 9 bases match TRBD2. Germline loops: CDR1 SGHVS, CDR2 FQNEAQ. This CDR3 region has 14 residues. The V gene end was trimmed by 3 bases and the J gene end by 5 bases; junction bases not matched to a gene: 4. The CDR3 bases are TGTGCCAGCAGCTTGGGACTAGCACGGGAGACCCAGTACTTC. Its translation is CASSLGLARETQYF.

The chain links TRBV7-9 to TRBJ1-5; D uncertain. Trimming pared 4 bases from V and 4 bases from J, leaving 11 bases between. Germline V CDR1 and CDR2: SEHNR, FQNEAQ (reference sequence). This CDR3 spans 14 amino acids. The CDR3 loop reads CASSSWAENQPQHF. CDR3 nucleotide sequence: TGTGCCAGCAGCTCATGGGCAGAAAATCAGCCCCAGCATTTT.

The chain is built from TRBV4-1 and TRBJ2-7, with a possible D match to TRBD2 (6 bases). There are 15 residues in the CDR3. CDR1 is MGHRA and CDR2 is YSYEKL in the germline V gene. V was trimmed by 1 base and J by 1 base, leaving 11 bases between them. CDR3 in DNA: TGCGCCAGCAGCCAAGTGCGGGGCGTATCCTACGAGCAGTACTTC. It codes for CASSQVRGVSYEQYF.

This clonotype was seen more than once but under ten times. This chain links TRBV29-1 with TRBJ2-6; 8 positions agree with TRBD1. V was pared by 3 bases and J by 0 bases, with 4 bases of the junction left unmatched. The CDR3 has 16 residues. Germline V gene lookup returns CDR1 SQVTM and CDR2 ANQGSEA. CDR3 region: CSVEWTGSSGANVLTF. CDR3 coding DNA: TGCAGCGTTGAGTGGACAGGGTCCTCTGGGGCCAACGTCCTGACTTTC.